The 23 T cell receptor beta chains in this list originate from one sample, sequenced in a study of T cells after yellow fever vaccination. MiXCR, applied by TCRdb to the 5' RACE reads, yields one record per CDR3 protein. This table holds 150,000 to 200,000 distinct CDR3 sequences, 6.2% found once. Sequenced material: CD4+ T cells sorted from PBMCs, taken on the day of the first yellow fever vaccination. The source is a man younger than 35 who received the YFV17D yellow fever vaccine.

The chain recombines TRBV5-5 with TRBJ1-1; no definite D call. This CDR3 spans 13 amino acids. V was pared by 5 bases and J by 8 bases, with 16 bases between. In germline, CDR1 is SGHKS, CDR2 YYEKEE (reference sequence). The CDR3 DNA sequence: TGTGCCAGCAGAACCAAAGGATCCGGGGAAGCTTTCTTT. It translates to CASRTKGSGEAFF.

CDR3 DNA sequence: TGTGCCAGTAGTGTCCCTACGGGGGGGCGAATGAGGGAGCTGTTTTTT. Translated: CASSVPTGGRMRELFF. The chain employs TRBV19 and TRBJ2-2, with 8 positions matching TRBD2. The CDR3 runs 16 residues. CDR1 and CDR2 (germline): LNHDA, SQIVND (reference sequence). With 5 bases clipped from V and 9 bases from J, the junction kept 14 bases outside the gene matches.

This clonotype was seen just once. V is TRBV4-3 and J is TRBJ2-2; D is possibly TRBD1 or TRBD2 (5 bases each). The ends were cut back, 1 base at V and 5 bases at J, with 5 bases in the middle. Germline CDR1 reads LGHNA; CDR2 reads YSLEER. The CDR3 covers 13 residues. CDR3 protein: CASSQGGTGELFF. The CDR3, as DNA: TGCGCCAGCAGCCAAGGGGGGACCGGGGAGCTGTTTTTT.

This clonotype was recorded a few times. This chain uses TRBV28 with TRBJ1-6; D call uncertain. The CDR3 has 12 amino acids. In germline, CDR1 is MDHEN, CDR2 SYDVKM. Trimming took off 5 bases at V and 10 bases at J, with 9 bases between the two ends. This chain's CDR3 is CASSPLGSPLHF. The CDR3 DNA follows: TGTGCCAGCAGTCCCCTTGGGTCACCCCTCCACTTT.

This clonotype was picked up a small number of times. V and J are TRBV15 and TRBJ1-2, with D possibly TRBD1 on 6 matching bases. Trimming cost V 0 bases and J 4 bases, with 9 bases left between them. The length of the CDR3 is 14 residues. Looked up from germline, CDR1 is LNHNV and CDR2 is YYDKDF (reference sequence). The CDR3 reads CATSRERGPYGYTF. The CDR3 nucleotides read TGTGCCACCAGCAGAGAACGGGGGCCCTATGGCTACACCTTC.

CDR3 sequence: CASSSRTSGGRMFF. CDR3 DNA: TGCGCCAGCAGCTCTAGGACTAGCGGGGGGAGAATGTTCTTC. The rearrangement joins TRBV5-1 to TRBJ2-1; TRBD2 agrees at 14 bases. V gave up 3 bases and J gave up 15 bases; unmatched junction bases: 8. Germline values: CDR1 SGHRS, CDR2 YFSETQ. The CDR3 runs to 14 residues.

This clonotype has more than one count but fewer than ten. This chain uses TRBV5-4 with TRBJ2-1; no reliable D call. Germline loops: CDR1 SGHNT, CDR2 YYREEE (reference sequence). The ends were cut back, 4 bases at V and 6 bases at J, with 14 bases in the middle. The CDR3 has 14 amino acids. In nucleotides, the CDR3 is TGTGCCAGCAGCCCCTCATTGGGCCCCAATGAGCAGTTCTTC. It translates to CASSPSLGPNEQFF.

The J gene is TRBJ2-1, the V gene TRBV2, with 8 bases aligning to TRBD1. Germline CDR1 and CDR2: SNHLY and FYNNEI. There are 14 residues in the CDR3. J gave up 6 bases and V 6 bases, and 7 bases lay outside the gene matches. The CDR3 DNA is TGTGCCAGCAGCCTACAGGGGGTGAGCAATGAGCAGTTCTTC. As protein: CASSLQGVSNEQFF.

This clonotype occurred many times. The chain employs TRBV14 and TRBJ1-6; 7 bases line up with TRBD1. The CDR3 consists of 15 residues. The V gene's germline CDR1 is SGHDN and CDR2 FVKESK. V lost 8 bases and J lost 6; bases outside the gene matches: 10. The CDR3 nucleotides read TGTGCCAGCCTTCCGACAGGGATCCCTAATTCACCCCTCCACTTT. Protein: CASLPTGIPNSPLHF.

This clonotype was seen repeatedly, ten times or more. This sequence joins TRBV6-5 and TRBJ2-7; no definite D call. The germline CDR1 and CDR2 sequences are MNHEY and SVGAGI. The CDR3 is 14 amino acids. V was pared by 6 bases and J by 2 bases, with 14 bases between. For the CDR3, the DNA is TGTGCCAGCAGCCCCCAGCTGGACCCCTACGAGCAGTACTTC. This translates into CASSPQLDPYEQYF.

Remarks on this clonotype: A much larger clonotype is one base distant, so this may be a read error. The chain recombines TRBV6-4 with TRBJ1-1; unclear D gene. This CDR3 region has 13 residues. Per the germline V gene, CDR1 is MRHNA and CDR2 is SNTAGT. The CDR3 coding sequence is TGTGCCAGCAGTGAGGGCCGTAACACTGAAGCTTTATTT. Translation: CASSEGRNTEALF.

At least ten counts were recorded for this clonotype. The chain combines TRBV10-2 with TRBJ1-5; 8 bases map to TRBD1. The germline V gene has CDR1 WSHSY and CDR2 SAAADI. This CDR3 has 18 amino acids. The V gene end was trimmed by 2 bases and the J gene end by 7 bases; junction bases not matched to a gene: 16. The CDR3 is CASSEPRRTTGDEQPQHF. CDR3 bases: TGCGCCAGCAGTGAGCCGCGGAGAACGACAGGGGATGAACAGCCCCAGCATTTT.

This clonotype was found many times. The rearrangement joins TRBV7-9 to TRBJ1-2, with D hard to call. V lost 2 bases to trimming and J lost 13 bases, with 11 bases between them. Germline V gene data show CDR1 as SEHNR and CDR2 as FQNEAQ (reference sequence). This CDR3 has 11 amino acids. In DNA form, the CDR3 reads TGTGCCAGCAGCTTACTCTTTGGGTCCACCTTC. This codes for CASSLLFGSTF.

This clonotype was seen more than once but under ten times. The chain employs TRBV10-3 and TRBJ1-6; unclear D gene. The germline V and J ends were trimmed by 5 bases and 7 bases, with 6 bases remaining between them. The CDR3 runs 12 residues. Germline CDR1 reads ENHRY; CDR2 reads SYGVKD. The CDR3 region has the DNA TGTGCCATCAGTAACCTCAATTCACCCCTCCACTTT. Amino acids: CAISNLNSPLHF.

This clonotype was seen at least ten times. The chain is built from TRBV7-2 and TRBJ2-7; 9 bases fit TRBD2. V lost 1 base and J lost 3; bases outside the gene matches: 4. This CDR3 comprises 15 residues. Germline values: CDR1 SGHTA, CDR2 FQGNSA. The CDR3 sequence is CASSLERGAIYEQYF. As DNA, the CDR3 is TGTGCCAGCAGCTTAGAGCGGGGGGCGATCTACGAGCAGTACTTC.

This clonotype has a count of ten or more. The V and J genes are TRBV9 and TRBJ1-1; TRBD1 is a possible D gene (6 bases). CDR1 and CDR2 from the germline V gene are SGDLS and YYNGEE. The germline V and J ends were trimmed by 4 bases and 5 bases, with 15 bases remaining between them. CDR3 length: 14 amino acids. DNA of the CDR3: TGTGCCAGCAGCCTCCAAGGGGGTGAGACTGAAGCTTTCTTT. It specifies CASSLQGGETEAFF.

V usage is TRBV7-2 and J usage is TRBJ2-1, with D perhaps matching TRBD2 (6 bases). V was cut by 5 bases and J by 4 bases, with 15 bases left in between. The CDR3 loop spans 15 amino acids. Germline V gene data show CDR1 as SGHTA and CDR2 as FQGNSA. CDR3 coding DNA: TGTGCCAGCAGCCCCCGGAGGGAACATTACAATGAGCAGTTCTTC. As protein: CASSPRREHYNEQFF.

This clonotype was picked up many times. This chain uses TRBV24-1 with TRBJ2-5; no clear D gene. Germline CDR1 KGHDR, CDR2 SFDVKD. V lost 5 bases and J lost 7, with 13 bases in between. This CDR3 has 13 residues. Here the CDR3 reads CATSGLWSGTQYF. Here the CDR3 DNA reads TGTGCCACCAGTGGTCTTTGGTCGGGGACCCAGTACTTC.

In this sample, this clonotype turned up a few times. This chain connects TRBV11-2 to TRBJ2-5, with a tentative D call TRBD1 (5 bases). Trimming took off 5 bases at V and 0 bases at J, with 7 bases between the two ends. The V gene's germline CDR1 is SGHAT and CDR2 FQNNGV. The CDR3 sequence is 13 residues long. The CDR3 bases are TGTGCCAGCAGCGCCAGGGACCAAGAGACCCAGTACTTC. This codes for CASSARDQETQYF.

This clonotype has a handful of counts. This chain joins TRBV12-3 or TRBV12-4 and TRBJ1-2, with 8 nucleotides matching TRBD1. V was clipped by 7 bases and J by 8 bases; unmatched bases: 9. The CDR3 consists of 13 residues. The CDR3: CASILRTGRGYTF. As DNA, the CDR3 is TGTGCCAGCATCCTCAGGACAGGGAGAGGCTACACCTTC.

The rearrangement links TRBV19 to TRBJ1-6; D is unresolved. Per germline, CDR1 LNHDA and CDR2 SQIVND (reference sequence). The CDR3 extends over 17 amino acids. The V end lost 4 bases, the J end lost 8 bases, and 21 bases lay between the germline ends. The CDR3 is CASSTAMVPRTHSPLHF. DNA of the CDR3: TGTGCCAGTAGTACGGCAATGGTCCCACGAACCCATTCACCCCTCCACTTT.

The table lists this clonotype with many counts. The rearrangement links TRBV7-2 to TRBJ1-5, with no clear D. Looked up from germline, CDR1 is SGHTA and CDR2 is FQGNSA. CDR3 length: 15 residues. The V end lost 3 bases, the J end lost 0 bases, and 9 bases lay between the germline ends. CDR3 loop: CASSFGGVSNQPQHF. CDR3 DNA sequence: TGTGCCAGCAGCTTCGGCGGGGTTAGCAATCAGCCCCAGCATTTT.

The table lists this clonotype with many counts. The gene calls are TRBV7-8 and TRBJ1-2, with D tentatively TRBD1 (5 bases). Between the trimmed V and J ends, which lost 2 bases and 3 bases, there was a span of 10 bases. This CDR3 is 14 amino acids long. Germline V gives CDR1 SGHVS, CDR2 FQNEAQ. The CDR3 loop is CASSLQGLYYGYTF. Written as DNA, the CDR3 is TGTGCCAGCAGCTTACAGGGACTCTACTATGGCTACACCTTC. Drawing the rest from reference TRBV7-8 and TRBJ1-2, the complete variable domain is GAGVSQSPRYKVAKRGQDVALRCDPISGHVSLFWYQQALGQGPEFLTYFQNEAQLDKSGLPSDRFFAERPEGSVSTLKIQRTQQEDSAVYLCASSLQGLYYGYTFGSGTRLTVV.